The rows below give T cell receptor beta chains drawn from one sample of a study of blood T cell repertoires in COVID-19. Profiling relied on immunoSEQ multiplex PCR, and the TCRdb table lists in-frame clones only, not all of them. The sample carries under 200,000 clones, almost 85% recorded once. Sequenced input: peripheral blood. The receptors stem from a young man with active or convalescent COVID-19. Each CDR3 is given with its conserved first and last residue. D genes are given only for firm matches. Only part of the rows carry a size: once, few, many, or a class if the clone is expanded.

V	D	size	J	CDR3	DNA
TRBV4-1	TRBD2	.	TRBJ2-1	CASSQGSGGGNEQFF	TGCGCCAGCAGCCAAGGGAGCGGGGGGGGCAATGAGCAGTTCTTC
TRBV3-1/TRBV3-2	TRBD2	.	TRBJ2-1	CASSQDIASGAQFF	TGTGCCAGCAGCCAAGATATCGCTAGCGGGGCGCAGTTCTTC
TRBV3-1/TRBV3-2	TRBD2	.	TRBJ2-5	CASSPSGLAGKLPQYF	TGTGCCAGCAGCCCGTCCGGACTAGCGGGGAAACTCCCCCAGTACTTC
TRBV2	.	once	TRBJ1-4	CASSVRQVANEKLFF	TGTGCCAGCAGTGTTCGACAGGTCGCCAATGAAAAACTGTTTTTT
TRBV7-9	TRBD2	once	TRBJ2-1	CASSLEVSGGNNEQFF	TGTGCCAGCAGCTTAGAGGTCAGCGGGGGGAATAATGAGCAGTTCTTC
TRBV4-1	.	.	TRBJ2-7	CASSQAAGQISYEQYF	TGCGCCAGCAGCCAAGCCGCGGGACAGATCTCCTACGAGCAGTACTTC
TRBV18	.	.	TRBJ1-5	CASSPRSGENQPQHF	TGTGCCAGCTCACCACGGTCAGGTGAAAATCAGCCCCAGCATTTT
TRBV7-9	TRBD1	.	TRBJ1-5	CASSYATGTGINQPQHF	TGTGCCAGCAGCTATGCGACCGGGACAGGGATCAATCAGCCCCAGCATTTT
TRBV28	TRBD1	.	TRBJ1-5	CASSSQQGGQPQHF	TGTGCCAGCAGTTCACAACAGGGGGGTCAGCCCCAGCATTTT
TRBV28	TRBD1	.	TRBJ2-3	CASSLGQGMDTQYF	TGTGCCAGCAGTCTAGGACAGGGTATGGATACGCAGTATTTT
TRBV2	.	.	TRBJ2-7	CASSTGFYEQYF	TGTGCCAGCAGTACAGGGTTCTACGAGCAGTACTTC
TRBV6-5	.	.	TRBJ1-6	CASSYWTVDNSPLHF	TGTGCCAGCAGTTACTGGACAGTTGATAATTCACCCCTCCACTTT
TRBV6-1	.	once	TRBJ2-2	CASSEDRNTGELFF	TGTGCCAGCAGTGAGGACAGAAACACCGGGGAGCTGTTTTTT
TRBV15	TRBD1	.	TRBJ1-6	CATSRSDRDSPLHF	TGTGCCACCAGCAGGAGCGACAGGGATTCACCCCTCCACTTT
TRBV4-1	TRBD1	.	TRBJ2-1	CASSQESGGDSYNEQFF	TGCGCCAGCAGCCAAGAATCAGGGGGCGACTCCTACAATGAGCAGTTCTTC
TRBV30	TRBD1	.	TRBJ1-2	CAWRPPGQGYGYTF	TGTGCCTGGAGACCCCCGGGACAGGGCTATGGCTACACCTTC
TRBV10-1	.	.	TRBJ2-7	CASSESGAFNEQYF	TGCGCCAGCAGTGAGTCAGGGGCGTTCAACGAGCAGTACTTC
TRBV28	.	.	TRBJ1-4	CASSSTRQNEKLFF	TGTGCCAGCAGTTCCACTCGACAAAATGAAAAACTGTTTTTT
TRBV7-2	TRBD2	few	TRBJ2-1	CASSSGLAVLNEQFF	TGTGCCAGCAGCTCCGGACTAGCGGTCCTAAATGAGCAGTTCTTC
TRBV7-6	.	.	TRBJ2-5	CASSPKGGALLGETQYF	TGTGCCAGCAGCCCTAAGGGGGGGGCTCTTCTCGGAGAGACCCAGTACTTC
TRBV6-2/TRBV6-3	.	.	TRBJ2-2	CASSLVGELFF	TGTGCCAGCAGTTTAGTGGGGGAGCTGTTTTTT
TRBV28	.	.	TRBJ1-1	CASSLLGQPHHTEAFF	TGTGCCAGCAGTTTACTCGGACAGCCTCATCACACTGAAGCTTTCTTT
TRBV14	TRBD1	.	TRBJ1-1	CASSHRTGGKQGIEAFF	TGTGCCAGCAGCCACCGGACAGGGGGCAAACAAGGTATTGAAGCTTTCTTT
TRBV2	.	.	TRBJ2-5	CASRGGGVQETQYF	TGTGCCAGCAGGGGAGGTGGGGTACAAGAGACCCAGTACTTC
TRBV6-5	TRBD1	.	TRBJ2-7	CASRDSGTGAYEQYF	TGTGCCAGCAGAGACTCCGGGACAGGGGCCTACGAGCAGTACTTC
TRBV24-1	.	.	TRBJ2-1	CATSDPGLRVGEQFF	TGTGCCACCAGTGACCCGGGACTCAGGGTAGGGGAGCAGTTCTTC
TRBV24-1	.	.	TRBJ1-5	CATERAAQHF	TGTGCCACCGAGAGGGCGGCCCAGCATTTT
TRBV29-1	.	.	TRBJ2-5	CSALLGSQTQYF	TGCAGCGCTTTACTAGGGTCACAGACCCAGTACTTC
TRBV18	TRBD1	.	TRBJ2-5	CASTPGQGVETQYF	TGTGCCAGTACCCCAGGACAGGGGGTGGAGACCCAGTACTTC
TRBV2	.	.	TRBJ2-1	CASSEVSYNEQFF	TGTGCCAGCAGTGAAGTCAGCTACAATGAGCAGTTCTTC
TRBV28	TRBD1	.	TRBJ2-1	CASSLRGQGWGEQFF	TGTGCCAGCAGTTTGCGCGGACAGGGCTGGGGTGAGCAGTTCTTC
TRBV19	.	.	TRBJ1-4	CASSMARGSEKLFF	TGTGCCAGTAGTATGGCCCGGGGAAGTGAAAAACTGTTTTTT
TRBV2	.	.	TRBJ2-3	CASSEGGPAWDTQYF	TGTGCCAGCAGTGAGGGGGGGCCGGCGTGGGATACGCAGTATTTT
TRBV5-1	.	.	TRBJ2-3	CASSLVGGGPTDTQYF	TGCGCCAGCAGCTTGGTTGGCGGGGGCCCCACAGATACGCAGTATTTT
TRBV7-2	TRBD2	once	TRBJ2-7	CASSLDREGEQYF	TGTGCCAGCAGCTTAGATCGGGAGGGCGAGCAGTACTTC
TRBV7-2	.	.	TRBJ1-1	CASSLTLVEAFF	TGTGCCAGCAGTTTAACATTGGTCGAAGCTTTCTTT
TRBV6-4	.	.	TRBJ2-7	CASSDNQDFSYEQYF	TGTGCCAGCAGTGACAACCAGGATTTCTCCTACGAGCAGTACTTC
TRBV19	TRBD2	.	TRBJ2-1	CASSIRTSGSGNEQFF	TGTGCCAGTAGTATCCGGACTAGCGGGAGTGGCAATGAGCAGTTCTTC
TRBV5-1	.	few	TRBJ1-2	CASTVGGPNYGYTF	TGCGCCAGCACCGTCGGGGGGCCTAACTATGGCTACACCTTC
TRBV29-1	TRBD2	.	TRBJ2-1	CSVGTSGSSYNEQFF	TGCAGCGTTGGGACTAGCGGGTCGTCCTACAATGAGCAGTTCTTC
TRBV23-1	.	.	TRBJ2-2	CASVWTVISGRSGELFF	TGCGCCAGCGTTTGGACAGTGATTTCGGGTCGGAGCGGGGAGCTGTTTTTT
TRBV12-5	TRBD1	.	TRBJ1-2	CASGLQGDLLYGYTF	TGTGCTAGTGGACTGCAGGGGGACCTACTCTATGGCTACACCTTC
TRBV6-5	.	.	TRBJ2-1	CASSYQGGVGNEQFF	TGTGCCAGCAGTTATCAGGGTGGGGTCGGCAATGAGCAGTTCTTC
TRBV2	.	.	TRBJ2-1	CASSERTVNNEQFF	TGTGCCAGCAGTGAGCGGACAGTGAACAATGAGCAGTTCTTC
TRBV7-2	TRBD2	few	TRBJ2-3	CASSLKAGGISTDTQYF	TGTGCCAGCAGCTTGAAGGCGGGAGGTATTAGCACAGATACGCAGTATTTT
TRBV28	.	.	TRBJ1-5	CASRTTGLSNQPQHF	TGTGCCAGCAGAACTACAGGGCTGAGCAATCAGCCCCAGCATTTT
TRBV3-1/TRBV3-2	TRBD1	.	TRBJ2-2	CASSDRTGADTGELFF	TGTGCCAGCAGCGATCGGACAGGGGCCGACACCGGGGAGCTGTTTTTT